This T cell receptor (beta chain) is drawn from a study of T cells in Graves' hyperthyroidism and ophthalmopathy. The germline CDR1 and CDR2 sequences are MDHEN and SYDVKM. CDR3 length: 15 amino acids. J was trimmed by 2 bases and V by 7 bases; bases with no gene match: 8. Concerning this clonotype: The antigen remains unidentified.

Study findings and constraints: Ophthalmopathy could be told apart from stable hyperthyroidism with a 13 V-J model.

Amplified TCR beta CDR3 regions derived from RNA transcripts. TCR CDR3 underwent first-round RT-PCR with the HTBI primer set. Via MiXCR, TCRdb re-called the multiplex PCR reads, giving one row per CDR3 protein. In the table there are about 420,000 distinct CDR3 sequences, about an eighth of which are singletons. Researchers defined stable Graves' hyperthyroidism as no ophthalmopathy progression within 18 months. The clonotype originates from a woman aged 18-29 years with Graves' hyperthyroidism. The J gene is TRBJ1-5, the V gene TRBV28; 7 bases fit TRBD1. Sequencing input: blood. CDR3 in amino acids: CASKTGVYGNQPQHF. DNA for the CDR3: TGTGCCAGCAAAACAGGGGTCTATGGCAATCAGCCCCAGCATTTT. Variable domain in full (rest from reference TRBV28 and TRBJ1-5): DVKVTQSSRYLVKRTGEKVFLECVQDMDHENMFWYRQDPGLGLRLIYFSYDVKMKEKGDIPEGYSVSREKKERFSLILESASTNQTSMYLCASKTGVYGNQPQHFGDGTRLSIL.